This is a list of T cell receptor beta chains from one sample in a study of graft-versus-host responses after intestinal transplantation. The method was immunoSEQ multiplex PCR; TCRdb's version includes in-frame clones alone and lacks a portion of them. The repertoire holds tens of thousands of clones, with around 91% as singletons. No antigen is known for these receptors. Sequences were derived from unstimulated CD4+ T cells sorted from spleen or lymph node cells, sampled before intestinal transplant. The receptors shown here come from a human donor who received an intestinal transplant. CDR3s include the opening cysteine and the closing phenylalanine or tryptophan. A D gene is named only where the DNA matches it firmly. The size field is filled for only some rows; it gives once, few, many or a size class.

CDR3 protein: CASSPGTRGRDTQYF; CDR3 DNA: TGTGCCAGCAGCCCCGGGACAAGGGGTAGAGATACGCAGTATTTT; J gene: TRBJ2-3; D gene: NA; clone size: NA; V gene: TRBV6-5; CDR3 length: 15
CDR3 protein: CASLPWGGWQFF; CDR3 DNA: TGTGCCAGCCTGCCCTGGGGAGGATGGCAGTTCTTC; J gene: TRBJ2-1; D gene: NA; clone size: NA; V gene: TRBV9; CDR3 length: 12
CDR3 protein: CASRRADEQYF; CDR3 DNA: TGTGCCAGCAGAAGAGCGGACGAGCAGTACTTC; J gene: TRBJ2-7; D gene: NA; clone size: NA; V gene: TRBV2; CDR3 length: 11
CDR3 protein: CASSQDPGYRPQHF; CDR3 DNA: TGCGCCAGCAGCCAAGATCCCGGGTACCGGCCCCAGCATTTT; J gene: TRBJ1-5; D gene: NA; clone size: NA; V gene: TRBV4-1; CDR3 length: 14
CDR3 protein: CASSPGTGQGYTF; CDR3 DNA: TGTGCCAGCAGCCCCGGGACAGGGCAAGGCTACACCTTC; J gene: TRBJ1-2; D gene: TRBD1; clone size: NA; V gene: TRBV11-3; CDR3 length: 13
CDR3 protein: CASARRGAGEQTQYF; CDR3 DNA: TGTGCCAGCGCTCGCCGGGGAGCGGGGGAACAGACCCAGTACTTC; J gene: TRBJ2-5; D gene: TRBD2; clone size: NA; V gene: TRBV7-2; CDR3 length: 15
CDR3 protein: CASSIVHDSPLHF; CDR3 DNA: TGTGCCAGTAGTATAGTTCATGATTCACCCCTCCACTTT; J gene: TRBJ1-6; D gene: NA; clone size: NA; V gene: TRBV19; CDR3 length: 13
CDR3 protein: CASSSLGQGYGANVLTF; CDR3 DNA: TGTGCCAGCAGTTCGCTGGGACAGGGGTATGGGGCCAACGTCCTGACTTTC; J gene: TRBJ2-6; D gene: TRBD1; clone size: once; V gene: TRBV27; CDR3 length: 17
CDR3 protein: CASSPGQGDYGYTF; CDR3 DNA: TGTGCCAGCAGCCCCGGACAGGGGGATTATGGCTACACCTTC; J gene: TRBJ1-2; D gene: TRBD1; clone size: NA; V gene: TRBV11-2; CDR3 length: 14
CDR3 protein: CASSPLANPGELFF; CDR3 DNA: TGTGCCAGCAGCCCCCTAGCTAATCCCGGGGAGCTGTTTTTT; J gene: TRBJ2-2; D gene: NA; clone size: NA; V gene: TRBV7-8; CDR3 length: 14
CDR3 protein: CASSTRTGSEYGYTF; CDR3 DNA: TGTGCCAGCAGTACTAGGACAGGGAGTGAATATGGCTACACCTTC; J gene: TRBJ1-2; D gene: TRBD1; clone size: NA; V gene: TRBV6-6; CDR3 length: 15
CDR3 protein: CASSPGRGGTGELFF; CDR3 DNA: TGTGCCAGCAGCCCCGGGAGGGGCGGGACCGGGGAGCTGTTTTTT; J gene: TRBJ2-2; D gene: TRBD2; clone size: NA; V gene: TRBV7-8; CDR3 length: 15
CDR3 protein: CASSIIGGEQFF; CDR3 DNA: TGTGCCAGTAGTATAATCGGGGGTGAGCAGTTCTTC; J gene: TRBJ2-1; D gene: NA; clone size: NA; V gene: TRBV19; CDR3 length: 12
CDR3 protein: CAWSGRGFSTDTQYF; CDR3 DNA: TGTGCCTGGAGCGGGCGGGGCTTTAGCACAGATACGCAGTATTTT; J gene: TRBJ2-3; D gene: NA; clone size: NA; V gene: TRBV30; CDR3 length: 15
CDR3 protein: CASSVGISGGLLEQYF; CDR3 DNA: TGTGCCAGCAGCGTAGGGATTAGCGGGGGCCTTCTGGAGCAGTACTTC; J gene: TRBJ2-7; D gene: TRBD2; clone size: NA; V gene: TRBV9; CDR3 length: 16
CDR3 protein: CASSRRVGDSYNEQFF; CDR3 DNA: TGTGCCAGTTCTAGGAGGGTGGGGGACTCCTACAATGAGCAGTTCTTC; J gene: TRBJ2-1; D gene: NA; clone size: once; V gene: TRBV19; CDR3 length: 16
CDR3 protein: CASSWDRGADTQYF; CDR3 DNA: TGCGCCAGCAGCTGGGACAGGGGTGCAGATACGCAGTATTTT; J gene: TRBJ2-3; D gene: TRBD1; clone size: NA; V gene: TRBV5-1; CDR3 length: 14
CDR3 protein: CASSQEEGLLLEPLHF; CDR3 DNA: TGCGCCAGCAGCCAAGAGGAAGGACTTCTCCTCGAACCCCTCCACTTT; J gene: TRBJ1-6; D gene: NA; clone size: NA; V gene: TRBV4-3; CDR3 length: 16
CDR3 protein: CASSRSQGSGANVLTF; CDR3 DNA: TGTGCCAGCAGCCGATCACAGGGTTCGGGGGCCAACGTCCTGACTTTC; J gene: TRBJ2-6; D gene: NA; clone size: NA; V gene: TRBV2; CDR3 length: 16
CDR3 protein: CAISVGDRGGGTEAFF; CDR3 DNA: TGTGCCATCAGTGTGGGGGACAGGGGAGGGGGGACTGAAGCTTTCTTT; J gene: TRBJ1-1; D gene: TRBD1; clone size: NA; V gene: TRBV10-3; CDR3 length: 16